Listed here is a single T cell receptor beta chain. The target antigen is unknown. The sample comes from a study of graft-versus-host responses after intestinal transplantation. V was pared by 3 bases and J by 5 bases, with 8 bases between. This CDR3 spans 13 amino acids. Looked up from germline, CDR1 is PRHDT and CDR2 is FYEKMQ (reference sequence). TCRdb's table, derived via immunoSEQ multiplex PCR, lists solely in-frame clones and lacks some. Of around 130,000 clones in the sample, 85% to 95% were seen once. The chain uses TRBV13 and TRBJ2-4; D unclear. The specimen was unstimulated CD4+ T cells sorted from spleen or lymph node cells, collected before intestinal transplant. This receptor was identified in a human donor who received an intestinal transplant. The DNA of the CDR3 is TGTGCCAGCAGCTTTGAGCTCGAAAACATTCAGTACTTC. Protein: CASSFELENIQYF.